These 17 T cell receptor beta chains share one sample of origin, sequenced in a study of blood T cell repertoires in COVID-19. Sequencing used immunoSEQ multiplex PCR; TCRdb keeps in-frame clones, though not all of them. Found here are some 250,000 clones, 70% to 90% of them singletons; the top ten hold around 2%. The specimen sequenced was PBMCs or T cells enriched from blood (not recorded which). Receptor source: a woman aged 50 to 60 who had recovered from COVID-19.

This chain uses TRBV5-1 with TRBJ2-7; TRBD2 agrees at 9 bases. V was clipped by 1 base and J by 5 bases; unmatched bases: 4. The CDR3 length is 14 residues. Germline loops: CDR1 SGHRS, CDR2 YFSETQ. The CDR3 coding sequence is TGCGCCAGCAGCTTGTGGAGCGGGAGGAACGAGCAGTACTTC. Amino acids: CASSLWSGRNEQYF.

Comment on this clone: This specimen includes other DNA sequences encoding the same CDR3. This chain connects TRBV12-3 or TRBV12-4 to TRBJ1-3, with no clear D. This CDR3 contains 13 residues. Trimming stripped 4 bases from V and 0 bases from J, with 4 bases between. CDR3 nucleotide sequence: TGTGCCAGCAGTTCAAACTCTGGAAACACCATATATTTT. This encodes CASSSNSGNTIYF.

The gene calls are TRBV6-1 and TRBJ1-5, with D possibly TRBD1 on 5 matching bases. The V gene lost 3 bases and the J gene lost 3 bases, with 12 bases spanning the gap. This CDR3 is built from 15 residues. CDR1 is MNHNS, CDR2 SASEGT, per germline. The CDR3 loop reads CASSEAGGFNQPQHF. The CDR3 DNA sequence: TGTGCCAGCAGTGAGGCCGGGGGATTCAATCAGCCCCAGCATTTT.

This sequence joins TRBV29-1 and TRBJ1-3; the D is unclear. CDR3 length: 13 amino acids. Trimming left V 5 bases short and J 1 base short, with 9 bases between. Germline V gene lookup returns CDR1 SQVTM and CDR2 ANQGSEA. The CDR3 nucleotides read TGCAGCGTTTTGGCTTTTTCTGGAAACACCATATATTTT. Protein: CSVLAFSGNTIYF. Drawing the rest from reference TRBV29-1 and TRBJ1-3, the complete variable domain is SAVISQKPSRDICQRGTSLTIQCQVDSQVTMMFWYRQQPGQSLTLIATANQGSEATYESGFVIDKFPISRPNLTFSTLTVSNMSPEDSSIYLCSVLAFSGNTIYFGEGSWLTVV.

The chain has TRBV7-9 and TRBJ2-5; TRBD1 aligns across 8 bases. The CDR3 consists of 15 residues. Per germline, CDR1 SEHNR and CDR2 FQNEAQ (reference sequence). J was trimmed by 5 bases and V by 4 bases; bases with no gene match: 9. The chain's CDR3 is CASSSRGTGGETQYF. The CDR3 nucleotides read TGTGCCAGCAGCTCCAGGGGCACAGGGGGTGAGACCCAGTACTTC. Complete variable domain (other parts from reference TRBV7-9 and TRBJ2-5): DTGVSQNPRHKITKRGQNVTFRCDPISEHNRLYWYRQTLGQGPEFLTYFQNEAQLEKSRLLSDRFSAERPKGSFSTLEIQRTEQGDSAMYLCASSSRGTGGETQYFGPGTRLLVL.

This clone was found once. The gene calls are TRBV12-3 or TRBV12-4 and TRBJ2-1; 11 nucleotides align to TRBD2. The CDR3 runs to 13 residues. J lost 6 bases, V lost 6 bases, and 1 base had no gene match. The CDR3 here is CASRLAGANEQFF. The CDR3 DNA is TGTGCCAGCAGACTAGCGGGAGCCAATGAGCAGTTCTTC.

The gene calls are TRBV5-4 and TRBJ1-1, with TRBD1 matching over 8 bases. The CDR3 has 14 residues. From germline, CDR1 is SGHNT and CDR2 YYREEE (reference sequence). V was clipped by 1 base and J by 4 bases; unmatched bases: 3. CDR3 region: CASSLPQGATEAFF. The CDR3 nucleotides are TGTGCCAGCAGCTTGCCCCAGGGGGCCACTGAAGCTTTCTTT.

This clone was seen only a few times. V usage is TRBV2 and J usage is TRBJ2-1; 13 positions match TRBD2. The CDR3 runs 16 residues. CDR1 and CDR2 (germline): SNHLY, FYNNEI. V was pared by 6 bases and J by 4 bases, with 6 bases of the junction left unmatched. The chain's CDR3 is CASRLAGGPGYNEQFF. DNA for the CDR3: TGTGCCAGCAGACTAGCGGGAGGGCCCGGGTACAATGAGCAGTTCTTC.

CDR3 sequence reads: CASSPLADGELFF. The CDR3 DNA reads TGTGCCAGCAGCCCTCTAGCGGACGGGGAGCTGTTTTTT. V is TRBV7-6 and J is TRBJ2-2; 7 bases match TRBD2. Germline CDR1 SGHVS, CDR2 FNYEAQ. The CDR3 is 13 amino acids. Trimming cost V 5 bases and J 7 bases; bases outside gene matches: 4.

The chain carries TRBV6-5 and TRBJ2-5; 10 bases map to TRBD1. The V segment lost 8 bases and the J segment 3 bases; nucleotides outside the gene matches: 9. The CDR3 has 15 amino acids. The germline gives CDR1 MNHEY, CDR2 SVGAGI. CDR3 amino acids: CASCLDRGRKETQYF. The CDR3 DNA sequence: TGTGCCAGCTGTTTAGACAGGGGGCGGAAAGAGACCCAGTACTTC.

V is TRBV5-1 and J is TRBJ2-1, with a tentative D call TRBD2 (6 bases). This CDR3 contains 14 residues. Germline CDR1 is SGHRS and CDR2 is YFSETQ. The V end lost 7 bases, the J end lost 4 bases, and 15 bases lay between the germline ends. CDR3 bases: TGCGCCAGCGTTGGACTACCGTCGTACAATGAGCAGTTCTTC. It yields the protein CASVGLPSYNEQFF.

Only one count was recorded for this clone. V is TRBV15 and J is TRBJ2-5; TRBD2 agrees at 12 bases. V lost 1 base and J lost 5; bases outside the gene matches: 14. The CDR3 runs to 19 residues. Germline CDR1 and CDR2: LNHNV and YYDKDF (reference sequence). The CDR3 region has the DNA TGTGCCACCAGCAGAGTGACTAGCGGGAGCTTGTCCGGGGTGGAGACCCAGTACTTC. Translation: CATSRVTSGSLSGVETQYF.

This clone is a singleton in its sample. The chain joins TRBV23-1 to TRBJ1-6, with 7 bases identical to TRBD1. TRBV23-1 qualifies as an ORF whose function is uncertain. The J segment lost 3 bases and the V segment lost 4 bases, leaving 9 bases of the junction unmatched. This CDR3 has 17 amino acids. CDR3 nucleotide sequence: TGCGCCAGCAGTCGACCCCCGACAGGGCTCTATAATTCACCCCTCCACTTT. This sequence encodes CASSRPPTGLYNSPLHF.

A few counts support this clone. The chain has TRBV6-5 and TRBJ1-5; no reliable D call. The CDR3 spans 14 residues. Germline lookup yields CDR1 MNHEY and CDR2 SVGAGI. V was trimmed by 5 bases and J by 9 bases, leaving 17 bases between them. CDR3 sequence: CASSPYLPISPQHF. The CDR3 DNA sequence: TGTGCCAGCAGTCCCTATCTCCCCATCTCGCCCCAGCATTTT.

The rearrangement links TRBV28 to TRBJ2-7, with 9 bases identical to TRBD1. V lost 9 bases and J lost 4; bases outside the gene matches: 7. CDR1 is MDHEN, CDR2 SYDVKM, per germline. CDR3 length: 13 amino acids. CDR3 in amino acids: CASNRGLGYEQYF. For the CDR3, the DNA is TGTGCCAGTAACAGGGGGCTAGGGTACGAGCAGTACTTC.

The chain joins TRBV5-1 to TRBJ2-1; 9 bases fit TRBD1. Trimming removed 4 bases from V and 8 bases from J; junction bases left unmatched: 16. The CDR3 spans 17 residues. Germline loops: CDR1 SGHRS, CDR2 YFSETQ. The CDR3 reads CASSQSSTGGVSDEQFF. DNA for the CDR3: TGCGCCAGCAGCCAAAGCTCGACAGGGGGGGTTTCCGATGAGCAGTTCTTC.

The chain combines TRBV7-6 with TRBJ1-2, with unresolved D. Germline loops: CDR1 SGHVS, CDR2 FNYEAQ. Between the trimmed V and J ends, which lost 1 base and 2 bases, there was a span of 8 bases. The CDR3 contains 14 residues. In DNA, the CDR3 is TGTGCCAGCAGCTTAGGAGGTGGGAACTATGGCTACACCTTC. It is translated as CASSLGGGNYGYTF. The variable domain in full, with the rest retrieved from reference TRBV7-6 and TRBJ1-2, is GAGVSQSPRYKVTKRGQDVALRCDPISGHVSLYWYRQALGQGPEFLTYFNYEAQQDKSGLPNDRFSAERPEGSISTLTIQRTEQRDSAMYRCASSLGGGNYGYTFGSGTRLTVV.